A selection of T cell receptor beta chains follows, all from one sample in a study of CD8+ T cells in alopecia areata. Assay: immunoSEQ multiplex PCR; the TCRdb copy retains only in-frame clones and omits some. The sample lists 100,000 to 150,000 clones, around 60% occurring once. The sample was CD4+ T cells sorted from blood, taken at week 4, from a patient treated with tofacitinib. All receptors come from a human donor with alopecia areata. CDR3s include the opening cysteine and the closing phenylalanine or tryptophan. Each record gives: clone size, J gene, D gene, V gene, CDR3 protein, CDR3 DNA. D genes are given only for firm matches. Clone size, where shown, is once, few, many, or a class for clones that have expanded.

>NA|TRBJ2-6|NA|TRBV27
CASSPLTGSGANVLTF
TGTGCCAGCAGTCCGCTTACAGGGAGTGGGGCCAACGTCCTGACTTTC
>NA|TRBJ1-1|NA|TRBV29-1
CSVDRGLNTEAFF
TGCAGCGTTGATCGGGGGCTAAACACTGAAGCTTTCTTT
>NA|TRBJ1-1|NA|TRBV25-1
CASRAGGHTEAFF
TGTGCCAGCAGGGCCGGAGGACACACTGAAGCTTTCTTT
>NA|TRBJ2-3|TRBD1|TRBV29-1
CSADRVGGTDTQYF
TGCAGCGCTGACAGGGTGGGAGGCACAGATACGCAGTATTTT
>once|TRBJ2-7|NA|TRBV7-2
CASSSQHEQYF
TGTGCCAGCAGTTCCCAACACGAGCAGTACTTC
>NA|TRBJ2-1|TRBD1|TRBV30
CAWSVGTGLSNEQFF
TGTGCCTGGAGTGTAGGGACAGGGCTCTCGAATGAGCAGTTCTTC
>few|TRBJ2-4|NA|TRBV2
CASSELNIQYF
TGTGCCAGCAGTGAGTTAAACATTCAGTACTTC
>NA|TRBJ2-2|NA|TRBV6-6
CASSSLRDLATGELFF
TGTGCCAGCAGTTCACTCCGGGACTTGGCCACCGGGGAGCTGTTTTTT
>NA|TRBJ1-2|NA|TRBV29-1
CSVEDLGRRYGYTF
TGCAGCGTTGAAGACCTCGGCAGGCGCTATGGCTACACCTTC
>NA|TRBJ1-1|NA|TRBV30
CATQGYTEAFF
TGTGCCACTCAGGGGTACACTGAAGCTTTCTTT
>few|TRBJ2-1|TRBD1|TRBV29-1
CSTRQGDDEQFF
TGCAGCACCCGACAGGGGGATGATGAGCAGTTCTTC
>few|TRBJ2-3|NA|TRBV27
CASSQTDTQYF
TGTGCCAGCAGTCAGACAGATACGCAGTATTTT
>few|TRBJ1-1|NA|TRBV29-1
CSAGLNTEAFF
TGCAGCGCAGGGTTGAACACTGAAGCTTTCTTT